The 22 T cell receptor beta chains listed next were all sequenced from one sample in a study of Ad26.COV2.S vaccination and SARS-CoV-2 variants. Specified treatment: about 20 received Ad26.COV2.S at low or high dose, single or two shots; five or six received placebo; per-sample allocation not given. The study sampled participants on day 63 after the first vaccine or placebo injection. Generated by immunoSEQ multiplex PCR, the TCRdb table keeps only in-frame clones and is missing some. The data show around 300,000 clones, approximately 86% seen once. The source was peripheral blood, collected in a trial of Ad26.COV2.S vaccine versus placebo. The receptor set was obtained from a person between 18 and 65 years old who received the Ad26.COV2.S COVID-19 vaccine or a placebo.

The chain employs TRBV4-2 and TRBJ2-1; 8 positions match TRBD2. CDR1 is LGHNA and CDR2 is YNFKEQ in the germline V gene. J gave up 0 bases and V 0 bases, and 10 bases lay outside the gene matches. The CDR3 length is 19 residues. This CDR3 reads CASSQDGGGRTHSYNEQFF. In DNA, the CDR3 is TGTGCCAGCAGCCAAGATGGGGGCGGGAGGACCCACTCCTACAATGAGCAGTTCTTC.

This rearrangement joins TRBV14 to TRBJ1-6; 10 bases are shared with TRBD1. The V gene end was trimmed by 3 bases and the J gene end by 6 bases; junction bases not matched to a gene: 5. This CDR3 region has 16 residues. Germline CDR1 is SGHDN and CDR2 is FVKESK. CDR3 nucleotides: TGTGCCAGCAGCCAGGGGACAGGGGTTTCTAATTCACCCCTCCACTTT. Its translation: CASSQGTGVSNSPLHF.

The V call is TRBV7-2, the J call TRBJ1-1; D is perhaps TRBD1 (6 bases). This CDR3 has 18 residues. The ends were cut back, 0 bases at V and 2 bases at J, with 19 bases in the middle. Germline assignment: CDR1 SGHTA and CDR2 FQGNSA. The CDR3 sequence is CASSLALGTGTFNTEAFF. The CDR3 DNA follows: TGTGCCAGCAGCTTAGCGCTAGGAACAGGGACATTCAACACTGAAGCTTTCTTT. The variable domain in full, completed from reference TRBV7-2 and TRBJ1-1, reads GAGVSQSPSNKVTEKGKDVELRCDPISGHTALYWYRQSLGQGLEFLIYFQGNSAPDKSGLPSDRFSAERTGGSVSTLTIQRTQQEDSAVYLCASSLALGTGTFNTEAFFGQGTRLTVV.

The V gene is TRBV27, the J gene TRBJ2-4, with 13 bases aligning to TRBD2. Trimming removed 3 bases from V and 6 bases from J; junction bases left unmatched: 11. The CDR3 length is 18 residues. CDR1 and CDR2 (germline): MNHEY, SMNVEV (reference sequence). CDR3 nucleotide sequence: TGTGCCAGCAGTTTCGTAGGGACTAGCGGGGCTCTCAGAAACATTCAGTACTTC. It encodes CASSFVGTSGALRNIQYF.

The chain uses TRBV11-2 and TRBJ2-1; D assignment may be TRBD1 or TRBD2 (5 bases each). Germline V gives CDR1 SGHAT, CDR2 FQNNGV. V was shortened by 3 bases and J by 2 bases, with 8 bases between the two germline ends. The CDR3 is 14 amino acids. Written as DNA, the CDR3 is TGTGCCAGCAGCTTTGGGGGAGCCTACAATGAGCAGTTCTTC. Amino acids: CASSFGGAYNEQFF.

The chain links TRBV5-1 to TRBJ1-1; D ambiguous. The length of the CDR3 is 16 residues. The V gene lost 4 bases and the J gene lost 1 base, with 17 bases spanning the gap. The germline CDR1 and CDR2 sequences are SGHRS and YFSETQ. The CDR3 protein is CASSPLSGSRNTEAFF. DNA for the CDR3: TGCGCCAGCAGCCCGCTGTCAGGTTCAAGGAACACTGAAGCTTTCTTT.

V gene TRBV4-3 combines with J gene TRBJ2-2; 10 nucleotides align to TRBD1. Trimming cost V 4 bases and J 3 bases; bases outside gene matches: 5. This CDR3 has 16 residues. Germline CDR1 LGHNA, CDR2 YSLEER. CDR3 in amino acids: CASSPRQGAYTGELFF. The CDR3 coding sequence is TGCGCCAGCAGCCCGCGACAGGGGGCCTACACCGGGGAGCTGTTTTTT.

The chain employs TRBV28 and TRBJ1-5, with TRBD1 matching over 8 bases. CDR3 length equals 16 residues. CDR1 and CDR2 (germline): MDHEN, SYDVKM. The V and J ends lost 3 bases and 6 bases, in that order; junction bases with no gene match: 10. CDR3 loop: CASSFLTGGDFQPQHF. CDR3 sequence (DNA): TGTGCCAGCAGTTTTCTAACAGGGGGAGACTTTCAGCCCCAGCATTTT.

The chain employs TRBV25-1 and TRBJ2-3; 7 bases align to TRBD2. The CDR3 runs to 16 residues. Unmatched junction bases numbered 4, after V lost 0 bases and J lost 1 base. Germline CDR1 reads MGHDK; CDR2 reads SYGVNS. CDR3 bases: TGTGCCAGCAGTGAATATGGGGGGGACCGCACAGATACGCAGTATTTT. This encodes CASSEYGGDRTDTQYF.

CDR3 DNA sequence: TGTGCCATCAGCTCCAGGGAGGAGGGAGAGACCCAGTACTTC. Translating it yields CAISSREEGETQYF. The chain couples TRBV10-3 to TRBJ2-5, with D possibly TRBD2 on 6 matching bases. V dropped 6 bases and J dropped 4 bases, with 15 bases sitting between them. Germline V CDR1 and CDR2: ENHRY, SYGVKD. The CDR3 length is 14 residues.

Comments on this clone: Other DNA variants within this sample encode the same CDR3. The chain couples TRBV11-2 to TRBJ2-7; TRBD2 matches at 14 bases. The CDR3 contains 15 residues. V trimming: 3 bases; J trimming: 3 bases; junction bases outside the gene matches: 1. The germline V gene has CDR1 SGHAT and CDR2 FQNNGV. DNA for the CDR3: TGTGCCAGCAGCTTCGGACTAGCGGGAGGCTACGAGCAGTACTTC. It yields the protein CASSFGLAGGYEQYF.

The CDR3 nucleotides are TGTGCCAGCAGCTTTGACCTCACTGAAGCTTTCTTT. Residues: CASSFDLTEAFF. The chain combines TRBV11-2 with TRBJ1-1; D is undetermined. CDR3 length: 12 residues. Trimming stripped 3 bases from V and 4 bases from J, with 6 bases between. CDR1 and CDR2 (germline): SGHAT, FQNNGV.

The CDR3 coding sequence is TGTGCCAGCAGCCGGGGACATTGGGAGACCCAGTACTTC. Amino acid sequence: CASSRGHWETQYF. The rearrangement uses TRBV5-6 and TRBJ2-5; TRBD1 might be the D (6 bases). The ends were cut back, 4 bases at V and 5 bases at J, with 12 bases in the middle. This CDR3 is built from 13 residues. The germline CDR1 and CDR2 sequences are SGHDT and YYEEEE.

This rearrangement joins TRBV7-3 to TRBJ2-3; the match to TRBD2 covers 9 bases. Germline CDR1 is SGHTA and CDR2 is FQGTGA. The CDR3 runs 16 residues. The junction had 11 bases not matched to a gene; V was cut back by 5 bases and J by 5 bases. The CDR3 here is CASSQNSGRSGDTQYF. The CDR3 DNA reads TGTGCCAGCAGCCAAAATAGCGGGAGAAGTGGAGATACGCAGTATTTT. Supplemented by reference TRBV7-3 and TRBJ2-3, the full variable domain reads GAGVSQTPSNKVTEKGKYVELRCDPISGHTALYWYRQSLGQGPEFLIYFQGTGAADDSGLPNDRFFAVRPEGSVSTLKIQRTERGDSAVYLCASSQNSGRSGDTQYFGPGTRLTVL.

This clone was detected only once. The CDR3 loop is CASSLNLQGPYGYTF. The CDR3 DNA sequence: TGCGCCAGCAGCCTAAACCTACAGGGTCCCTATGGCTACACCTTC. The V and J genes are TRBV4-3 and TRBJ1-2; a possible D gene is TRBD1 (6 bases). The germline gives CDR1 LGHNA, CDR2 YSLEER. This CDR3 contains 15 residues. Trimming pared 4 bases from V and 4 bases from J, leaving 16 bases between.

The chain combines TRBV5-1 with TRBJ2-5; D ambiguous. CDR1 is SGHRS and CDR2 is YFSETQ in the germline V gene. The CDR3 loop spans 14 amino acids. Trimming pared 4 bases from V and 2 bases from J, leaving 12 bases between. The CDR3 is CASSTPTLQETQYF. CDR3 bases: TGCGCCAGCAGCACCCCGACACTACAAGAGACCCAGTACTTC.

The chain employs TRBV9 and TRBJ1-2; a possible D gene is TRBD1 (5 bases). With 4 bases removed from V and 6 bases from J, the gap between germline ends came to 22 bases. There are 16 residues in the CDR3. From germline, CDR1 is SGDLS and CDR2 YYNGEE. In DNA form, the CDR3 reads TGTGCCAGCAGCCCCCCACATCCTGGGGGTCGGGATGGCTACACCTTC. Translated: CASSPPHPGGRDGYTF.

This clone occurred once. The sample carries other DNA sequences with the same CDR3. This chain joins TRBV27 and TRBJ2-7; unclear D gene. Deletions cut 2 bases from V and 3 bases from J, with 8 bases between. The CDR3 is 13 residues long. CDR1 is MNHEY and CDR2 is SMNVEV in the germline V gene (reference sequence). The CDR3 spells CASSLVVGYEQYF. DNA for the CDR3: TGTGCCAGCAGTTTAGTTGTAGGCTACGAGCAGTACTTC.

The V and J genes are TRBV18 and TRBJ1-5; 11 bases match TRBD1. The V segment lost 6 bases and the J segment 1 base; nucleotides outside the gene matches: 5. Germline assignment: CDR1 KGHSH and CDR2 LQKENI. CDR3 length equals 16 residues. The CDR3 nucleotides read TGTGCCAGCTCTCGGACAGGGGGCTTCAGCAATCAGCCCCAGCATTTT. Protein: CASSRTGGFSNQPQHF. The entire variable domain, with the rest obtained from reference TRBV18 and TRBJ1-5, is as follows: NAGVMQNPRHLVRRRGQEARLRCSPMKGHSHVYWYRQLPEEGLKFMVYLQKENIIDESGMPKERFSAEFPKEGPSILRIQQVVRGDSAAYFCASSRTGGFSNQPQHFGDGTRLSIL.

This chain uses TRBV15 with TRBJ2-3, with 9 positions matching TRBD2. This CDR3 has 19 amino acids. Per germline, CDR1 LNHNV and CDR2 YYDKDF (reference sequence). The J segment lost 0 bases and the V segment lost 5 bases, leaving 15 bases of the junction unmatched. The CDR3: CATSVGLAGVTSSTDTQYF. The CDR3, as DNA: TGTGCCACCAGCGTTGGCTTAGCGGGGGTGACCTCTAGCACAGATACGCAGTATTTT. The variable domain in full, with the rest retrieved from reference TRBV15 and TRBJ2-3, is DAMVIQNPRYQVTQFGKPVTLSCSQTLNHNVMYWYQQKSSQAPKLLFHYYDKDFNNEADTPDNFQSRRPNTSFCFLDIRSPGLGDTAMYLCATSVGLAGVTSSTDTQYFGPGTRLTVL.

The rearrangement joins TRBV7-9 to TRBJ1-5; D remains ambiguous. The V gene lost 5 bases and the J gene lost 2 bases, with 7 bases spanning the gap. Germline lookup yields CDR1 SEHNR and CDR2 FQNEAQ (reference sequence). The CDR3 loop spans 13 amino acids. The CDR3 region is CASSPDGNQPQHF. CDR3 coding DNA: TGTGCCAGCAGCCCCGATGGCAATCAGCCCCAGCATTTT.

This chain links TRBV6-2 or TRBV6-3 with TRBJ2-1; weak D call: TRBD2 (6 bases). V lost 4 bases and J lost 3, with 16 bases in between. The CDR3 has 16 residues. In germline, CDR1 is MNHEY, CDR2 SVGEGT. The CDR3 nucleotides read TGTGCCAGCAGTTCCGGGGGAGCACTACTCTACAATGAGCAGTTCTTC. Its protein is CASSSGGALLYNEQFF.